The 12 T cell receptor beta chains listed next were all sequenced from one sample in a study of T cells in localized non-small cell lung cancer. Generated by immunoSEQ multiplex PCR, the TCRdb table keeps only in-frame clones and is missing some. Of 35,000 or so clones listed, approximately 90% are singletons. Sequencing used peripheral blood, obtained before any cancer treatment. These receptors all come from a woman aged 35 to 70 with stage I lung adenocarcinoma.

This clone was counted only a few times. CDR3 protein: CATVGTGGITKQYF. The CDR3, as DNA: TGTGCCACTGTGGGCACAGGGGGTATTACGAAGCAGTACTTC. The chain has TRBV19 and TRBJ2-7; 8 bases are shared with TRBD1. The CDR3 has 14 amino acids. Germline-derived CDR1 and CDR2 are LNHDA and SQIVND (reference sequence). V lost 10 bases and J lost 8; bases outside the gene matches: 16.

The chain employs TRBV6-6 and TRBJ1-1, with D perhaps TRBD1 (5 bases). V lost 6 bases and J 1 base, leaving 12 bases between the germline ends. Germline V gene sequence: CDR1 MNHNY, CDR2 SVGAGI (reference sequence). The CDR3 loop spans 14 amino acids. The CDR3 reads CASRTTQGNTEAFF. The CDR3 DNA reads as TGTGCCAGCAGGACAACTCAGGGGAACACTGAAGCTTTCTTT.

V and J are TRBV5-1 and TRBJ1-2; tentatively, D is TRBD1 (5 bases). The CDR3 extends over 18 amino acids. Germline V lookup: CDR1 SGHRS, CDR2 YFSETQ. Trimming cost V 1 base and J 4 bases, with 23 bases left between them. The CDR3 is CASSLYGGAGGQSYGYTF. CDR3 DNA: TGCGCCAGCAGCTTGTACGGAGGGGCCGGCGGGCAGAGCTATGGCTACACCTTC. Variable domain in full (rest from reference TRBV5-1 and TRBJ1-2): KAGVTQTPRYLIKTRGQQVTLSCSPISGHRSVSWYQQTPGQGLQFLFEYFSETQRNKGNFPGRFSGRQFSNSRSEMNVSTLELGDSALYLCASSLYGGAGGQSYGYTFGSGTRLTVV.

The chain recombines TRBV6-1 with TRBJ2-2; tentative D call: TRBD2 (5 bases). V was pared by 3 bases and J by 6 bases, with 8 bases between. CDR3 size: 13 residues. The V gene's germline CDR1 is MNHNS and CDR2 SASEGT. The CDR3 reads CASSERVSGELFF. The CDR3 bases are TGTGCCAGCAGTGAGAGGGTGTCCGGGGAGCTGTTTTTT.

This chain joins TRBV11-1 and TRBJ2-1; tentatively, D is TRBD2 (6 bases). Per the germline V gene, CDR1 is SGHAT and CDR2 is FQDESV (reference sequence). V lost 4 bases and J 2 bases, leaving 15 bases between the germline ends. The CDR3 has 16 amino acids. In DNA form, the CDR3 reads TGTGCCAGCAGCTGGAGACTAGATTCGGCCTACAATGAGCAGTTCTTC. This sequence encodes CASSWRLDSAYNEQFF.

The sample holds a few counts of this clone. The V call is TRBV4-2, the J call TRBJ1-6; the D gene is possibly TRBD1 (5 bases). Germline loops: CDR1 LGHNA, CDR2 YNFKEQ. There are 16 residues in the CDR3. V was shortened by 0 bases and J by 0 bases, with 6 bases between the two germline ends. The CDR3 is CASSQDRGSYNSPLHF. DNA of the CDR3: TGTGCCAGCAGCCAAGATAGGGGCTCCTATAATTCACCCCTCCACTTT.

The CDR3 nucleotides read TGTGCCAGCAAACCGGGACAGGGCAACTCTGGGGCCAACGTCCTGACTTTC. It codes for CASKPGQGNSGANVLTF. This chain links TRBV9 with TRBJ2-6; 9 bases agree with TRBD1. J lost 0 bases, V lost 6 bases, and 7 bases had no gene match. CDR1 is SGDLS and CDR2 is YYNGEE in the germline V gene. The CDR3 spans 17 residues. Based on the CDR3 plus reference TRBV9 and TRBJ2-6, the full variable domain is DSGVTQTPKHLITATGQRVTLRCSPRSGDLSVYWYQQSLDQGLQFLIQYYNGEERAKGNILERFSAQQFPDLHSELNLSSLELGDSALYFCASKPGQGNSGANVLTFGAGSRLTVL.

The chain has TRBV7-2 and TRBJ2-7, with TRBD2 identical over 8 bases. V trimming: 6 bases; J trimming: 3 bases; junction bases outside the gene matches: 7. CDR1 and CDR2 (germline): SGHTA, FQGNSA. This CDR3 comprises 14 residues. CDR3 in DNA: TGTGCCAGCAGTCTGCGGGGGGCCCTCTACGAGCAGTACTTC. Protein sequence: CASSLRGALYEQYF.

This clone was recorded once. The J gene is TRBJ1-1, the V gene TRBV15, with D possibly TRBD1 on 5 matching bases. V was pared by 5 bases and J by 0 bases, with 7 bases between. Per germline, CDR1 LNHNV and CDR2 YYDKDF (reference sequence). CDR3 length: 13 amino acids. CDR3 coding DNA: TGTGCCACCAGCCAGGGTTTGAACACTGAAGCTTTCTTT. Residues: CATSQGLNTEAFF.

This clone occurred once. V is TRBV19 and J is TRBJ1-2; possible D gene TRBD1, 5 bases. CDR3 length: 14 residues. V lost 6 bases and J 2 bases, leaving 13 bases between the germline ends. The germline gives CDR1 LNHDA, CDR2 SQIVND (reference sequence). CDR3 DNA: TGTGCCAGTAGCCAGACAGTTGGGAACTATGGCTACACCTTC. Translating gives CASSQTVGNYGYTF.

The chain links TRBV19 to TRBJ1-1; maybe TRBD1 (6 bases). Germline V gives CDR1 LNHDA, CDR2 SQIVND (reference sequence). This CDR3 has 14 amino acids. Trimming cost V 4 bases and J 3 bases, with 12 bases left between them. Written as DNA, the CDR3 is TGTGCCAGTAGTAACAGGGAGGCGGACACTGAAGCTTTCTTT. Residues: CASSNREADTEAFF.

The chain carries TRBV25-1 and TRBJ2-7; D remains ambiguous. The V end lost 2 bases, the J end lost 0 bases, and 11 bases lay between the germline ends. The CDR3 is 15 amino acids. Germline V gene lookup returns CDR1 MGHDK and CDR2 SYGVNS. This CDR3 is CASSEQSGSSYEQYF. DNA for the CDR3: TGTGCCAGCAGTGAACAGTCCGGTAGCTCCTACGAGCAGTACTTC.